The next 8 T cell receptor beta chains were all read from a single sample in a study of blood T cell repertoires in COVID-19. Assay: immunoSEQ multiplex PCR; the TCRdb copy retains only in-frame clones and omits some. The table lists approximately 300,000 clones, roughly 80% of them singletons, with 15% to 18% in the top ten. The sequenced sample was peripheral blood. The receptor set was obtained from an older person with COVID-19, enrolled during active disease.

The chain links TRBV5-6 to TRBJ1-2; 7 bases are shared with TRBD1. V shed 4 bases, J shed 5 bases, and the junction held 8 bases outside the gene matches. Germline V gives CDR1 SGHDT, CDR2 YYEEEE. The CDR3 has 14 amino acids. This CDR3 is CASSRDREIYGYTF. The CDR3 DNA reads TGTGCCAGCAGCCGAGACAGGGAAATTTATGGCTACACCTTC. The complete variable domain, with remaining parts taken from reference TRBV5-6 and TRBJ1-2, reads DAGVTQSPTHLIKTRGQQVTLRCSPKSGHDTVSWYQQALGQGPQFIFQYYEEEERQRGNFPDRFSGHQFPNYSSELNVNALLLGDSALYLCASSRDREIYGYTFGSGTRLTVV.

V gene TRBV3-1 (or the pseudogene TRBV3-2) combines with J gene TRBJ2-3; 8 positions match TRBD2. There are 17 residues in the CDR3. Germline values: CDR1 LGHDT, CDR2 YNNKEL (reference sequence). V was clipped by 5 bases and J by 6 bases; unmatched bases: 16. CDR3 loop: CASSSQSAGVESDTQYF. CDR3 DNA sequence: TGTGCCAGCAGCTCCCAATCAGCGGGAGTGGAGTCCGATACGCAGTATTTT.

The rearrangement joins TRBV19 to TRBJ1-3; D is perhaps TRBD1 (6 bases). The CDR3 consists of 16 residues. The germline V and J ends were trimmed by 3 bases and 3 bases, with 15 bases remaining between them. In germline, CDR1 is LNHDA, CDR2 SQIVND (reference sequence). The CDR3 DNA follows: TGTGCCAGTAGTATCAGGGGAGCGGAAGTTGGAAACACCATATATTTT. This codes for CASSIRGAEVGNTIYF.

V and J are TRBV29-1 and TRBJ2-7, with D possibly matching TRBD2 (6 bases). Per germline, CDR1 SQVTM and CDR2 ANQGSEA. V lost 2 bases and J 1 base, leaving 9 bases between the germline ends. The CDR3 spans 13 residues. CDR3 bases: TGCAGCGTTGAAACGGGGGAGTCCTACGAGCAGTACTTC. It translates to CSVETGESYEQYF.

This clone has a handful of counts. J is TRBJ2-2 and V is TRBV5-1; D is perhaps TRBD2 (5 bases). The CDR3 consists of 14 residues. Germline V lookup: CDR1 SGHRS, CDR2 YFSETQ. Trimming removed 3 bases from V and 6 bases from J, with 12 bases in between. The CDR3 is CASSSKSGAGELFF. CDR3 bases: TGCGCCAGCAGCTCCAAGAGCGGCGCCGGGGAGCTGTTTTTT.

V gene TRBV5-1 combines with J gene TRBJ1-2, with 9 nucleotides matching TRBD1. J lost 8 bases, V lost 3 bases, and 11 bases had no gene match. From germline, CDR1 is SGHRS and CDR2 YFSETQ. The CDR3 runs 15 residues. CDR3 sequence (DNA): TGCGCCAGCAGCTCGACACAGGGGGCGGTTGACGGCTACACCTTC. It yields the protein CASSSTQGAVDGYTF.

This chain uses TRBV7-2 with TRBJ1-5, with TRBD1 as a possible D gene (6 bases). CDR3 length: 14 amino acids. V was pared by 1 base and J by 6 bases, with 10 bases between. Germline CDR1 reads SGHTA; CDR2 reads FQGNSA. Here the CDR3 DNA reads TGTGCCAGCAGCTTAGGCCTGGGGGCTCAGCCCCAGCATTTT. The encoded protein is CASSLGLGAQPQHF.

The V gene is TRBV11-3, the J gene TRBJ2-3; possible D gene TRBD2, 7 bases. Germline CDR1 and CDR2: SGHNT and YENEEA. The V end lost 5 bases, the J end lost 5 bases, and 14 bases lay between the germline ends. The CDR3 consists of 14 residues. Written as DNA, the CDR3 is TGTGCCAGCAGCCCTGGAGGGGGGGAAGATACGCAGTATTTT. Translating it yields CASSPGGGEDTQYF. The full variable domain, completed using reference TRBV11-3 and TRBJ2-3, is EAGVVQSPRYKIIEKKQPVAFWCNPISGHNTLYWYLQNLGQGPELLIRYENEEAVDDSQLPKDRFSAERLKGVDSTLKIQPAELGDSAVYLCASSPGGGEDTQYFGPGTRLTVL.